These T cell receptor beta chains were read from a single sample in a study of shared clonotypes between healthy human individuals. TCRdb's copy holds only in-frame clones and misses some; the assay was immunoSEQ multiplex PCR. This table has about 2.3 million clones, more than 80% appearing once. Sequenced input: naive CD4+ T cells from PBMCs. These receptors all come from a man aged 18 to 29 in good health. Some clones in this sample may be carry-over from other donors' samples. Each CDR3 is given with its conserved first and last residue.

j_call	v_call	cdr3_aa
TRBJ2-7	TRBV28	CASRHQYEQYF
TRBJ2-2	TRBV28	CASCSPGTGGFGELFF
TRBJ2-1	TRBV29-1	CTITGTGSYNEQFF
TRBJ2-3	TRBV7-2	CASSLVRQGGDTQYF
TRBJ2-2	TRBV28	CASRRPGGIGTGELFF
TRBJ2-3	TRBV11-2	CASTSLVTDTQYF
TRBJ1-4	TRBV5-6	CASSLSYAGTGNEKLFF
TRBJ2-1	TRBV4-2	CASSQDSSRAPFF
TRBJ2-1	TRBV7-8	CASSSRTSGRWSYNEQFF
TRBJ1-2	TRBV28	CASSLGGLGYGYTF
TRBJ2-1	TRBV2	CASSDSYSYNEQFF
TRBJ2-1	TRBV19	CASSPGINEQFF
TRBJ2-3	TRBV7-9	CASSPPAGVTDTQYF
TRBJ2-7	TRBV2	CASRDRSSYEQYF
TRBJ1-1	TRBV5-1	CASSLSSRPNTEAFF
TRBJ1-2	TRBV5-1	CASALQQPNYGYTF
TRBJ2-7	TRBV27	CASRLKPGQGSNYEQYF
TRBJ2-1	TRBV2	CASRLTGARNEQFF
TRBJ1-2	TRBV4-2	CASSLDRLAGYTF
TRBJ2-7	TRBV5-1	CASSLSGTAREQYF
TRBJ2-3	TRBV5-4	CASSFTGTRQTDTQYF
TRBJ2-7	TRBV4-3	CASSQNPPGVAGSHEQYF
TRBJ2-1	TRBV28	CASIADRVNEQFF
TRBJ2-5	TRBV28	CASSFSDQETQYF
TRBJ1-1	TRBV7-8	CASSLTTGNTEAFF
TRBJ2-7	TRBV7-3	CASSPQPAGVTYEQYF
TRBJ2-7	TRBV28	CASTTPLGGSQFNPYF
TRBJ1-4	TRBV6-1	CASSEDDSRRTWGEKLFF
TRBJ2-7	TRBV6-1	CASSLWGEQYF
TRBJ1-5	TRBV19	CASNFRRAGNQPQHF
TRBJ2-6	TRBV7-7	CASGERISSGANVLTF
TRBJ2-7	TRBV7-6	CASSSGTDRLYEQYF
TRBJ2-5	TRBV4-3	CASSQAVPGETQYF
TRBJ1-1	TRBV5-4	CASSPKTLSQGAEAFF
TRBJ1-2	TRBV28	CASSLPSGGYGYTF
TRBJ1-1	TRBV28	CASSVGQGNTEAFF
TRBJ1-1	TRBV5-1	CASSLGAAPGDTEAFF
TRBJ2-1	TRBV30	CARAGGLSVVRNEQFF
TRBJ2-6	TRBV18	CASSPQNTASGANVLTF
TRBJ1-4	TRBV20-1	CSAQGDEKLFF
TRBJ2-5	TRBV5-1	CASSSGTSGRIVETQYF
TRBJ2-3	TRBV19	CASSESGARFYTQYF
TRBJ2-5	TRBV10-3	CAIKPASGETQYF
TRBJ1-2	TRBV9	CASSPIGASYGYTF
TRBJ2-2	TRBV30	CAWSVIRASRTGELFF
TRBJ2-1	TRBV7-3	CASSYEAVASYNEQFF
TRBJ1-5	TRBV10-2	CASSTGTGTNQPQHF
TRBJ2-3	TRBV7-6	CASSLATRTDTQYF
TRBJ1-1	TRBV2	CASSTENTEAFF
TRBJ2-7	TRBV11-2	CASSSELQGRYFVEQYF
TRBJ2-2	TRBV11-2	CASSPGPINTGELFF
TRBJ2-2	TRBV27	CASSASRGSTGELFF
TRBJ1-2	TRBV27	CASTPRMGSRGYTF
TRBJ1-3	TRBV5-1	CASSHGTEGNTIYF
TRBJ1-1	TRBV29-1	CSVDRGLRTEAFF
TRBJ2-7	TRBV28	CASLTYGPSGDEQYF
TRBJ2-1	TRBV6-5	CASSKTGVGDEQFF
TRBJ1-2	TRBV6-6	CASSLALYYSPYGYTF
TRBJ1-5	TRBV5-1	CASSLDSYSNQPQHF